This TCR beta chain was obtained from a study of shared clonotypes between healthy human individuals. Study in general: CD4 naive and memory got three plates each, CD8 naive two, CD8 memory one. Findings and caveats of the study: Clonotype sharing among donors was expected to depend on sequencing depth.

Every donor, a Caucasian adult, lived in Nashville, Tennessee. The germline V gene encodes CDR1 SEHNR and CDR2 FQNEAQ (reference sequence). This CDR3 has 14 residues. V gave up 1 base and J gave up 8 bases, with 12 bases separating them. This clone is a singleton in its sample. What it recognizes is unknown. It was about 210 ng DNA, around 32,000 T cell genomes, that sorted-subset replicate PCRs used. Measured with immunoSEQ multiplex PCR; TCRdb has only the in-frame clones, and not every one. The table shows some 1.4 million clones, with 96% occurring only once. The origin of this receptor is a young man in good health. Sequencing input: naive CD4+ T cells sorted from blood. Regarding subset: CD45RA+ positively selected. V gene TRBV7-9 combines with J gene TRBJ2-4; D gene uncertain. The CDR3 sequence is CASSLEYKRYIQYF. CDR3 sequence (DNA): TGTGCCAGCAGCTTAGAATACAAGCGTTACATTCAGTACTTC.